This paragraph reports one T cell receptor (beta chain). The time point: after neoadjuvant nivolumab, at surgical resection. Profiled with immunoSEQ multiplex PCR; TCRdb holds only in-frame clones, not every one. The sample lists approximately 21,000 clones, under 45% occurring once. This sample is drawn from a study of neoadjuvant anti-PD-1 for oral cavity cancer. On the study more broadly: Around day 43, patients without progression received a fourth nivolumab dose before surgery.

The sequences come from tumor tissue, collected after nivolumab (anti-PD-1) treatment. The receptor was derived from a person between 40 and 79 years old with oral cavity squamous cell carcinoma.

CDR3 sequence reads: CASSLGGDEQYF. The CDR3 DNA sequence: TGCGCCAGCAGCTTGGGGGGCGACGAGCAGTACTTC. The chain carries TRBV5-1 and TRBJ2-7, with TRBD1 as a possible D gene (5 bases). Germline V gives CDR1 SGHRS, CDR2 YFSETQ. This CDR3 region has 12 residues. The V and J ends lost 0 bases and 5 bases respectively, with 6 bases between them.